This T cell receptor beta chain derives from a study of neurological immune-mediated disorders. Time point indicated: longitudinal time-point 3. The CDR3 has 16 residues. From germline, CDR1 is LGHNA and CDR2 YNFKEQ. Of note for this clonotype: An end of the junction does not agree with germline; a read error may underlie this.

Template-switch 5'RACE cDNA synthesis added a 10-nucleotide unique molecular identifier. Using its own MiXCR run on the 5' RACE reads, TCRdb lists one record per CDR3 protein. The table includes approximately 45,000 distinct CDR3 sequences, approximately 12% detected once. This receptor was identified in a man under 40 in good health. Sequencing input: PBMCs. This chain connects TRBV4-2 to TRBJ2-7; D uncertain. The CDR3 spells CSSSPDRWRSSYEQYF. The CDR3 region has the DNA TGTTCCAGCAGCCCCGATAGGTGGAGAAGCTCCTACGAGCAGTACTTC.